This passage covers 25 T cell receptor beta chains from one sample sequenced in a study of cytomegalovirus exposure and HLA in healthy donors. PCR primers comprised 60 Vbeta and 13 Jbeta primers. Sequencing used immunoSEQ multiplex PCR; TCRdb keeps in-frame clones, though not all of them. Here the sample spans hundreds of thousands of clones, just over 75% being singletons. The material sequenced was PBMCs. These receptors originate from a woman aged 60-75 years in good health and CMV-seropositive.

This clone was seen a single time. This rearrangement joins TRBV5-5 to TRBJ1-1; weak D call: TRBD1 (5 bases). V was clipped by 2 bases and J by 4 bases, with 12 bases between them. The CDR3 runs 14 residues. CDR1 and CDR2 (germline): SGHKS, YYEKEE (reference sequence). CDR3 nucleotide sequence: TGTGCCAGCAGCTTTTCAGGGTCCCTCACTGAAGCTTTCTTT. Protein product: CASSFSGSLTEAFF.

This clone has a handful of counts. V gene TRBV7-6 combines with J gene TRBJ2-1; the match to TRBD1 covers 8 bases. CDR3 length equals 15 residues. The germline CDR1 and CDR2 sequences are SGHVS and FNYEAQ. After removal of 3 bases from V and 3 bases from J, the junction contained 4 bases not matched to a gene. The DNA of the CDR3 is TGTGCCAGCAGCTTTCCCGGGACAGGCTACAATGAGCAGTTCTTC. It yields the protein CASSFPGTGYNEQFF.

The chain uses TRBV6-6 and TRBJ1-4; D remains unclear. With 6 bases removed from V and 4 bases from J, the gap between germline ends came to 12 bases. Germline V gives CDR1 MNHNY, CDR2 SVGAGI (reference sequence). The CDR3 has 14 amino acids. The CDR3 is CASRPRTYNEKLFF. CDR3 bases: TGTGCCAGCAGACCTCGGACTTATAATGAAAAACTGTTTTTT.

This clone was observed a single time. V gene TRBV7-8 combines with J gene TRBJ2-7; 8 bases match TRBD2. From germline, CDR1 is SGHVS and CDR2 FQNEAQ. This CDR3 has 14 amino acids. V lost 4 bases, J lost 4 bases, and 6 bases stayed unmatched. As DNA, the CDR3 is TGTGCCAGCAGCTCCTCGGGGGGGCCTTACGAGCAGTACTTC. Encoded protein: CASSSSGGPYEQYF.

There are a few counts of this clone. The chain recombines TRBV11-2 with TRBJ2-7, with TRBD2 matching 14 bases. V lost 1 base to trimming and J lost 10 bases; unmatched junction nucleotides: 3. Germline lookup yields CDR1 SGHAT and CDR2 FQNNGV. The CDR3 covers 14 residues. The CDR3 region is CASSLAGTSGGQYF. CDR3 in DNA: TGTGCCAGCAGCTTAGCCGGGACTAGCGGGGGCCAGTACTTC.

In this sample, this clone turned up a few times. This rearrangement joins TRBV19 to TRBJ2-5, with a weak D call TRBD1 (6 bases). V lost 3 bases to trimming and J lost 8 bases, with 13 bases between them. CDR1 is LNHDA and CDR2 is SQIVND in the germline V gene (reference sequence). This CDR3 comprises 13 residues. The CDR3 here is CASSMNKGETQYF. The CDR3 bases are TGTGCCAGTAGTATGAATAAGGGGGAAACCCAGTACTTC.

This chain links TRBV29-1 with TRBJ2-1; 9 bases agree with TRBD1. There are 12 residues in the CDR3. Germline values: CDR1 SQVTM, CDR2 ANQGSEA. V trimming: 7 bases; J trimming: 6 bases; junction bases outside the gene matches: 4. For the CDR3, the DNA is TGCAGCGGGAGACAGGGGGGCAATGAGCAGTTCTTC. Translating gives CSGRQGGNEQFF.

This rearrangement joins TRBV5-1 to TRBJ1-3; D call uncertain. The V gene lost 4 bases and the J gene lost 4 bases, with 15 bases spanning the gap. CDR3 size: 15 residues. The germline gives CDR1 SGHRS, CDR2 YFSETQ. The CDR3 loop is CASSLGLGGGNTIYF. CDR3 DNA: TGCGCCAGCAGCCTGGGGTTGGGAGGAGGAAACACCATATATTTT.

The rearrangement uses TRBV6-5 and TRBJ1-4; 11 bases are shared with TRBD1. This CDR3 spans 16 amino acids. Germline CDR1 MNHEY, CDR2 SVGAGI. Unmatched junction bases numbered 4, after V lost 0 bases and J lost 7 bases. Here the CDR3 DNA reads TGTGCCAGCAGTTACTCGAAGGGACAGGGGGGTGAAAAACTGTTTTTT. Protein sequence: CASSYSKGQGGEKLFF.

This chain links TRBV5-1 with TRBJ1-5; 10 nucleotides match TRBD1. This CDR3 contains 16 residues. Germline CDR1 and CDR2: SGHRS and YFSETQ. V trimming: 4 bases; J trimming: 3 bases; junction bases outside the gene matches: 7. In DNA form, the CDR3 reads TGCGCCAGCAGCCCAACGGGACAGGGGATCAATCAGCCCCAGCATTTT. This gives the protein CASSPTGQGINQPQHF.

The J gene is TRBJ2-5, the V gene TRBV30; perhaps TRBD2 as D (5 bases). This CDR3 spans 11 amino acids. Trimming removed 1 base at V and 5 bases at J, with 5 bases between. The germline CDR1 and CDR2 sequences are GTSNPN and SVGIG (reference sequence). For the CDR3, the DNA is TGTGCCTGGAGTGCGGGGGAGACCCAGTACTTC. Translating gives CAWSAGETQYF.

This chain links TRBV27 with TRBJ1-2; D is unclear. The germline CDR1 and CDR2 sequences are MNHEY and SMNVEV (reference sequence). The CDR3 length is 13 residues. V was shortened by 8 bases and J by 7 bases, with 17 bases between the two germline ends. This chain's CDR3 is CASGTGLGGGYTF. In DNA form, the CDR3 reads TGTGCCAGCGGAACCGGACTAGGCGGTGGCTACACCTTC.

The J gene is TRBJ2-1, the V gene TRBV2; D is undetermined. This CDR3 is built from 14 residues. Germline V gives CDR1 SNHLY, CDR2 FYNNEI. With 6 bases removed from V and 8 bases from J, the gap between germline ends came to 17 bases. CDR3: CASRYGSRGDEQFF. The DNA for the CDR3 is TGTGCCAGCAGGTATGGCTCAAGAGGAGATGAGCAGTTCTTC. The full variable domain, with the rest looked up from reference TRBV2 and TRBJ2-1, is EPEVTQTPSHQVTQMGQEVILRCVPISNHLYFYWYRQILGQKVEFLVSFYNNEISEKSEIFDDQFSVERPDGSNFTLKIRSTKLEDSAMYFCASRYGSRGDEQFFGPGTRLTVL.

The gene calls are TRBV5-1 and TRBJ2-7, with 8 bases identical to TRBD1. CDR1 and CDR2 (germline): SGHRS, YFSETQ. V dropped 4 bases and J dropped 5; count of bases not matched to a gene: 11. This CDR3 is built from 15 residues. CDR3 sequence: CASSEPDRGSHEQYF. CDR3 coding DNA: TGCGCCAGCAGCGAACCTGACAGGGGAAGCCACGAGCAGTACTTC.

This clone occurred a few times. Other DNA sequences in the sample encode the same CDR3. CDR3 in DNA: TGTGCCAGCAGTCCAGGAAGGAACACTGAAGCTTTCTTT. Translated, it gives CASSPGRNTEAFF. The chain uses TRBV6-5 and TRBJ1-1, with no clear D. CDR1 and CDR2 from the germline V gene are MNHEY and SVGAGI. The CDR3 is 13 amino acids. Trimming took 5 bases from V and 1 from J, leaving 8 bases between them.

This chain connects TRBV11-2 to TRBJ1-1; no firm D call. Deletions cut 5 bases from V and 3 bases from J, with 13 bases between. This CDR3 contains 14 residues. Germline CDR1 SGHAT, CDR2 FQNNGV. The CDR3 region has the DNA TGTGCCAGCAGCCTGGGTGGCGGGTACACTGAAGCTTTCTTT. Its protein is CASSLGGGYTEAFF.

This chain connects TRBV4-1 to TRBJ2-3; 9 bases match TRBD2. The CDR3 length is 19 residues. Germline CDR1 is MGHRA and CDR2 is YSYEKL. V dropped 8 bases and J dropped 3; count of bases not matched to a gene: 21. The CDR3 DNA follows: TGCGCCAGCCGGAGGGGGGGTGGACTCTGGCGGGAGGGTACAGATACGCAGTATTTT. It specifies CASRRGGGLWREGTDTQYF.

This chain uses TRBV6-4 with TRBJ1-2; weak D call: TRBD1 (5 bases). The CDR3 extends over 15 amino acids. Between the trimmed V and J ends, which lost 2 bases and 3 bases, there was a span of 13 bases. CDR1 is MRHNA, CDR2 SNTAGT, per germline. The CDR3 nucleotides are TGTGCCAGCAGTGACGCGGGGGGGGGAGACTATGGCTACACCTTC. The encoded protein is CASSDAGGGDYGYTF.

This clone was recorded only once. The V gene is TRBV18, the J gene TRBJ2-7; TRBD2 agrees at 7 bases. Losses at the gene ends were 2 bases for V and 4 bases for J; bases not matched to a gene: 14. Germline loops: CDR1 KGHSH, CDR2 LQKENI. The CDR3 has 17 residues. CDR3 bases: TGTGCCAGCTCACCAAAGGCGTCTAGCGGTAAATCGTACGAGCAGTACTTC. Translating it yields CASSPKASSGKSYEQYF.

This clone was detected only once. V is TRBV11-2 and J is TRBJ2-3; 7 nucleotides match TRBD1. The J segment lost 7 bases and the V segment lost 1 base, leaving 2 bases of the junction unmatched. CDR1 and CDR2 (germline): SGHAT, FQNNGV. This CDR3 has 13 amino acids. DNA of the CDR3: TGTGCCAGCAGCTTAGTAGGGGGCAATACGCAGTATTTT. Translating gives CASSLVGGNTQYF.

The V call is TRBV7-9, the J call TRBJ2-5; 8 bases align to TRBD1. J lost 1 base, V lost 5 bases, and 6 bases had no gene match. The CDR3 spans 15 residues. Germline V CDR1 and CDR2: SEHNR, FQNEAQ (reference sequence). This CDR3 is CASSRGQVLQETQYF. CDR3 DNA: TGTGCCAGCAGCAGGGGACAGGTACTCCAAGAGACCCAGTACTTC. The variable domain in full, completed from reference TRBV7-9 and TRBJ2-5, reads DTGVSQNPRHKITKRGQNVTFRCDPISEHNRLYWYRQTLGQGPEFLTYFQNEAQLEKSRLLSDRFSAERPKGSFSTLEIQRTEQGDSAMYLCASSRGQVLQETQYFGPGTRLLVL.

The CDR3 loop is CASGRGSWEQFF. DNA for the CDR3: TGTGCCAGCGGGAGAGGTTCATGGGAGCAGTTCTTC. The chain employs TRBV7-9 and TRBJ2-1, with a weak D call TRBD2 (5 bases). In germline, CDR1 is SEHNR, CDR2 FQNEAQ (reference sequence). V lost 8 bases, J lost 10 bases, and 15 bases lay in between. This CDR3 spans 12 amino acids.

This clone was detected only a few times. The CDR3 nucleotides read TGTGCCATCGGGACAGGGACGGGAACGCAGTATTTT. It is translated as CAIGTGTGTQYF. The chain joins TRBV7-9 to TRBJ2-3; 9 bases agree with TRBD1. Trimming removed 10 bases from V and 9 bases from J; junction bases left unmatched: 8. The CDR3 loop spans 12 amino acids. Germline loops: CDR1 SEHNR, CDR2 FQNEAQ (reference sequence).

The V and J genes are TRBV5-1 and TRBJ2-7; D perhaps matches TRBD1 (5 bases). The CDR3 has 11 residues. Germline lookup yields CDR1 SGHRS and CDR2 YFSETQ. Trimming left V 4 bases short and J 6 bases short, with 8 bases between. The CDR3 loop is CASSTTGEQYF. The CDR3 nucleotides are TGCGCCAGCAGCACTACAGGCGAGCAGTACTTC.

The chain links TRBV11-2 to TRBJ2-1; D call uncertain. V was clipped by 2 bases and J by 0 bases, with 14 bases between them. The CDR3 has 17 residues. CDR1 SGHAT and CDR2 FQNNGV come from the germline V gene. The CDR3 here is CASSLRRQANSYNEQFF. The CDR3, as DNA: TGTGCCAGCAGCTTAAGAAGGCAGGCTAACTCCTACAATGAGCAGTTCTTC. Filled out from reference TRBV11-2 and TRBJ2-1, the complete variable domain reads EAGVAQSPRYKIIEKRQSVAFWCNPISGHATLYWYQQILGQGPKLLIQFQNNGVVDDSQLPKDRFSAERLKGVDSTLKIQPAKLEDSAVYLCASSLRRQANSYNEQFFGPGTRLTVL.